This T cell receptor (beta chain) was profiled in a study of memory CD4+ T cells and cytomegalovirus serostatus. Study-wide points: The CMV-associated TCR signature appears largely within the CD4+ memory repertoire. Of 150 to 200 reported CMV TCRbeta sequences, about 70 were found in memory CD4+ repertoires.

On this clone: Its matching antigen is unknown.

Source study methods: After removing out-of-frame reads, 2 million to 2.5 million distinct TCRbeta sequences remained. Clones were read by immunoSEQ multiplex PCR, and TCRdb kept only the in-frame ones, dropping some. Clone size and V and J calls were adopted from that table, with D and trimming inferred from the DNA. The sample records around 32,000 clones, around 74% being singletons. The sort gate was single viable CD3+CD4+CD8-CD45RO+ cells for memory CD4+ T cells. Positive selection with CD4 microbeads enriched total CD4+ T cells. The CDR3 sequence is 11 residues long. Per the germline V gene, CDR1 is SNHLY and CDR2 is FYNNEI. Deletions cut 4 bases from V and 4 bases from J, with 3 bases between.

The receptor's source is an adult in good health and CMV-seronegative. Some clones in this sample may be carry-over from other donors' samples. This sequence joins TRBV2 and TRBJ2-3, with no clear D. The specimen sequenced was memory CD4+ T cells from blood. The CDR3 sequence: CASSVSDTQYF. The CDR3 nucleotides are TGTGCCAGCAGTGTTTCAGATACGCAGTATTTT. The full variable domain, rest sourced from reference TRBV2 and TRBJ2-3, is EPEVTQTPSHQVTQMGQEVILRCVPISNHLYFYWYRQILGQKVEFLVSFYNNEISEKSEIFDDQFSVERPDGSNFTLKIRSTKLEDSAMYFCASSVSDTQYFGPGTRLTVL.